A selection of T cell receptor beta chains follows, all from one sample in a study of CD8+ T cells in alopecia areata. Only in-frame clones appear in the TCRdb table, and some are missing; sequencing was by immunoSEQ multiplex PCR. The table has 200,000 or so clones, roughly 64% seen once. The source material was CD4+ T cells sorted from blood, sampled at week 24, from a patient treated with tofacitinib. The receptors come from a human donor with alopecia areata. Both conserved end residues are part of each CDR3. A D gene is named only where the DNA matches it firmly. The size of a clone is reported for some rows only, either as once, few or many, or as a class for expanded clones.

13	NA	NA	TRBV18	TRBJ2-7	TGTGCCAGCTCACGGACGACAGGCGACGAGCAGTACTTC	CASSRTTGDEQYF
14	NA	NA	TRBV7-9	TRBJ2-7	TGTGCCAGCAGCTTCCGAGAGAGCTCCTACGAGCAGTACTTC	CASSFRESSYEQYF
12	NA	few	TRBV2	TRBJ1-2	TGTGCCAGCAGTCTAAGCAGGGAGGGCTACACCTTC	CASSLSREGYTF
14	TRBD1	NA	TRBV7-2	TRBJ2-5	TGTGCCAGCAGACCGACAGGGATAGAAGAGACCCAGTACTTC	CASRPTGIEETQYF
13	NA	NA	TRBV4-3	TRBJ2-1	TGCGCCAGCAGCCAAGATATTTACAATGAGCAGTTCTTC	CASSQDIYNEQFF
13	NA	few	TRBV2	TRBJ1-1	TGTGCCAGCAGTGAATCCCTATCGGGAGAAGCTTTCTTT	CASSESLSGEAFF
14	TRBD2	NA	TRBV5-6	TRBJ2-7	TGTGCCAGCAGCAGGCGGGGGGTGGCCTACGAGCAGTACTTC	CASSRRGVAYEQYF
15	NA	NA	TRBV6-6	TRBJ1-6	TGTGCCAGCAGTTATTACAGCTCCTATAATTCACCCCTCCACTTT	CASSYYSSYNSPLHF
12	NA	NA	TRBV7-2	TRBJ1-2	TGTGCCAGCAGCTTAGGAGTTTATGGCTACACCTTC	CASSLGVYGYTF
12	NA	NA	TRBV18	TRBJ2-7	TGTGCCAGCTCATCGCAAGAGTACGAGCAGTACTTC	CASSSQEYEQYF
16	NA	few	TRBV10-3	TRBJ2-6	TGTGCCATCAGTGAGTCGGGGGAACCTGGGGCCAACGTCCTGACTTTC	CAISESGEPGANVLTF
12	NA	NA	TRBV4-3	TRBJ2-5	TGCGCCAGCAGCCAATACGGGGAGACCCAGTACTTC	CASSQYGETQYF
12	NA	once	TRBV2	TRBJ2-3	TGTGCCAGCTCATCTAGCACAGATACGCAGTATTTT	CASSSSTDTQYF
14	NA	NA	TRBV23-1	TRBJ2-6	TGCGCCAGCAGCCAGAGCTCTGGGGCCAACGTCCTGACTTTC	CASSQSSGANVLTF
13	TRBD2	NA	TRBV29-1	TRBJ2-1	TGCAGCGTTGAAACGGGGGGGCCCTTTGAGCAGTTCTTC	CSVETGGPFEQFF
16	TRBD2	once	TRBV7-2	TRBJ2-3	TGTGCCAGCAGCCGCGGTTCGGGGGGGCTCTCAGATACGCAGTATTTT	CASSRGSGGLSDTQYF
14	NA	medium-sized	TRBV7-2	TRBJ1-5	TGTGCCAGCAGCCGGGACATTAGCAATCAGCCCCAGCATTTT	CASSRDISNQPQHF
13	NA	NA	TRBV29-1	TRBJ1-2	TGCAGCGCATCTCAGTGGCAGGGGAATGGCTACACCTTC	CSASQWQGNGYTF
15	TRBD1	few	TRBV6-6	TRBJ1-6	TGTGCCAGCAGAGATCAGGGGGCCGGTAATTCACCCCTCCACTTT	CASRDQGAGNSPLHF
16	TRBD1	few	TRBV5-1	TRBJ1-1	TGCGCCAGCAGCTTGGGGACAGGGGGCGCGGACACTGAAGCTTTCTTT	CASSLGTGGADTEAFF
13	NA	few	TRBV5-1	TRBJ2-3	TGCGCCAGCAGTGAAGGGCCCGAAGATACGCAGTATTTT	CASSEGPEDTQYF
16	NA	NA	TRBV19	TRBJ2-6	TGTGCCAGTAGTATGGTTGTTGACTCTGGGGCCAACGTCCTGACTTTC	CASSMVVDSGANVLTF
16	TRBD2	few	TRBV9	TRBJ2-1	TGTGCCAGCAGCGTAAGGACTAGCGGGGGAAACAATGAGCAGTTCTTC	CASSVRTSGGNNEQFF
11	NA	NA	TRBV27	TRBJ1-2	TGTGCCAGCGGGGCAGGCTATGGCTACACCTTC	CASGAGYGYTF
12	NA	few	TRBV2	TRBJ1-2	TGTGCCAGCAGACCTCCCGGACAGGGCTACACCTTC	CASRPPGQGYTF
12	NA	NA	TRBV30	TRBJ2-6	TGTGCCTGGAGCTCTGGGGCCAACGTCCTGACTTTC	CAWSSGANVLTF
13	NA	few	TRBV7-2	TRBJ1-2	TGTGCCAGCAGCTTGCCCAGGAGCTATGGCTACACCTTC	CASSLPRSYGYTF
17	NA	few	TRBV4-3	TRBJ2-7	TGCGCCAGCAGCCTGGAGAGCCCGGGACACCTCTATTACGAGCAGTACTTC	CASSLESPGHLYYEQYF
14	NA	NA	TRBV19	TRBJ1-5	TGTGCCAGTAGTCTCGGGGGCGGAGGACAGCCCCAGCATTTT	CASSLGGGGQPQHF
11	NA	NA	TRBV5-1	TRBJ2-5	TGCGCCAGCAGCGCAGAAGAGACCCAGTACTTC	CASSAEETQYF
14	NA	few	TRBV7-8	TRBJ2-7	TGTGCCAGCAGCTTAGCGGGACGGACCTACGAGCAGTACTTC	CASSLAGRTYEQYF
12	NA	NA	TRBV5-1	TRBJ1-2	TGCGCCAGCAGCTTGCCCAACCCCTCCTACACCTTC	CASSLPNPSYTF
15	NA	NA	TRBV7-2	TRBJ2-5	TGTGCCAGCAGCTTACGGGGCAGGGTCCAAGAGACCCAGTACTTC	CASSLRGRVQETQYF
14	NA	NA	TRBV7-3	TRBJ1-6	TGTGCCAGCAGCTTAGGGGTTGGAAATTCACCCCTCCACTTT	CASSLGVGNSPLHF
14	NA	NA	TRBV5-1	TRBJ1-1	TGCGCCAGCAGCTTGGTGGGGTTGGACACTGAAGCTTTCTTT	CASSLVGLDTEAFF
13	TRBD1	NA	TRBV2	TRBJ1-1	TGTGCCAGCAGTCGGGACAGGAACACTGAAGCTTTCTTT	CASSRDRNTEAFF
15	NA	few	TRBV15	TRBJ2-4	TGTGCCACCAGCAGAGGAGGGGACTCCAAAAACATTCAGTACTTC	CATSRGGDSKNIQYF
16	TRBD2	once	TRBV9	TRBJ2-1	TGTGCCAGCAGCCCCCATCCTCGGGGGGGTGTAGATGAGCAGTTCTTC	CASSPHPRGGVDEQFF
12	NA	NA	TRBV7-9	TRBJ2-1	TGTGCCAGCAGCCAGCCGTGGGATGAGCAGTTCTTC	CASSQPWDEQFF
16	TRBD2	NA	TRBV6-5	TRBJ2-5	TGTGCCAGCAGTTACCTTCCAGGGACTAGGAAAGAGACCCAGTACTTC	CASSYLPGTRKETQYF
15	TRBD2	few	TRBV29-1	TRBJ2-3	TGCAGCGTTAAAGGGACTAGCGGTAGCCCAGATACGCAGTATTTT	CSVKGTSGSPDTQYF
15	NA	NA	TRBV7-9	TRBJ1-2	TGTGCCAGCAGCTTACCGACAGGACAAACTTCTGGCTACACCTTC	CASSLPTGQTSGYTF
11	NA	NA	TRBV29-1	TRBJ2-5	TGCAGCAACAGGGTGGGAGAGACCCAGTACTTC	CSNRVGETQYF
15	TRBD2	NA	TRBV4-1	TRBJ2-1	TGCGCCAGCAGCCAAGTCCTAGCGGGGGACAATGAGCAGTTCTTC	CASSQVLAGDNEQFF
14	TRBD1	few	TRBV2	TRBJ2-7	TGTGCCAGCAACCAGGACAGGGGTCCAATCGAGCAGTACTTC	CASNQDRGPIEQYF
14	NA	NA	TRBV9	TRBJ1-3	TGTGCCAGCAGCGCAACAGGGACTGGAAACACCATATATTTT	CASSATGTGNTIYF
14	NA	NA	TRBV18	TRBJ1-2	TGTGCCAGCTCACCAGCCGGATTCCCCTATGGCTACACCTTC	CASSPAGFPYGYTF
15	TRBD1	NA	TRBV6-5	TRBJ2-1	TGTGCCAGCAGTTACGGACAGGGTCAGGGCAATGAGCAGTTCTTC	CASSYGQGQGNEQFF
16	TRBD2	NA	TRBV5-1	TRBJ2-2	TGCGCCAGCAGCCCGGATAGCGGGAGACTCACCGGGGAGCTGTTTTTT	CASSPDSGRLTGELFF
16	NA	NA	TRBV5-1	TRBJ2-2	TGCGCCAGCAGCTTCGAACGGGGGGCGCCCACCGGGGAGCTGTTTTTT	CASSFERGAPTGELFF
14	NA	NA	TRBV5-4	TRBJ2-5	TGTGCCAGCAGCACAGGGTGGGGAGGAGAGACCCAGTACTTC	CASSTGWGGETQYF
14	TRBD2	NA	TRBV30	TRBJ2-4	TGTGCCTCGAGTCCGGGACTAGCGGGAAACATTCAGTACTTC	CASSPGLAGNIQYF
14	NA	NA	TRBV7-2	TRBJ2-1	TGTGCCAGCAGGTTCAGGGCCAATCAGGATGAGCAGTTCTTC	CASRFRANQDEQFF
14	NA	NA	TRBV28	TRBJ2-1	TGTGCCAGCGACACCCAACCCTCCTACAATGAGCAGTTCTTC	CASDTQPSYNEQFF
14	TRBD1	few	TRBV6-6	TRBJ2-5	TGTGCCAGCAGTTACCGGGACAGGAAAGAGACCCAGTACTTC	CASSYRDRKETQYF
15	NA	few	TRBV5-1	TRBJ2-5	TGCGCCAGCAGCGGAATTACGGGGACCCAAGAGACCCAGTACTTC	CASSGITGTQETQYF
13	NA	NA	TRBV4-3	TRBJ2-3	TGCGCCAGCAGCCAAGACTTCGCAGATACGCAGTATTTT	CASSQDFADTQYF
12	NA	NA	TRBV7-2	TRBJ1-6	TGTGCCAGCAGCCTCCAGGGTTCACCCCTCCACTTT	CASSLQGSPLHF
13	NA	NA	TRBV7-2	TRBJ1-2	TGTGCCAGCAGCTTAGGGGGTAACTATGGCTACACCTTC	CASSLGGNYGYTF
14	NA	few	TRBV5-6	TRBJ2-1	TGTGCCAGCACCACTCCGGGGTACTACAATGAGCAGTTCTTC	CASTTPGYYNEQFF